A selection of T cell receptor beta chains follows, all from one sample in a study of response to subunit inactivated influenza vaccine. Each CDR3 protein is one row after TCRdb ran MiXCR on the RT-PCR reads. The repertoire holds some 850,000 distinct CDR3 sequences, roughly 18% seen once, with roughly 10% in the top ten. The material sequenced was PBMCs from blood, taken around 5 days after vaccination. The receptors come from a man in his fifties who received an inactivated influenza vaccine. Each CDR3 is given with its conserved first and last residue. D genes are given only for firm matches. Some rows mark clone size as missing; the rest say once, few, many or name a class of expanded clone.

v_call,clone_size,j_call,d_call,cdr3_aa,cdr3_nt
TRBV10-3,-,TRBJ2-3,-,CAISESAADSTDTQYF,TGTGCCATCAGTGAGTCAGCGGCGGATAGCACAGATACGCAGTATTTT
TRBV24-1,-,TRBJ2-7,-,CATSDRIPGLGEVEQYF,TGTGCCACCAGTGACCGGATCCCGGGACTCGGTGAGGTGGAGCAGTACTTC
TRBV5-1,once,TRBJ2-7,-,CASRAAGTEQYF,TGCGCCAGCAGGGCGGCGGGGACCGAGCAGTACTTC
TRBV6-1,few,TRBJ2-1,TRBD2,CASTATSGVANEQFF,TGTGCCAGCACCGCGACTAGCGGGGTGGCGAATGAGCAGTTCTTC
TRBV29-1,-,TRBJ2-5,TRBD1,CSVEDRDSQETQYF,TGCAGCGTTGAAGATCGGGACAGCCAAGAGACCCAGTACTTC
TRBV4-1,few,TRBJ1-5,-,CASSTGAQGYSNQPQHF,TGCGCCAGCAGCACCGGGGCACAGGGTTATAGCAATCAGCCCCAGCATTTT
TRBV10-3,-,TRBJ2-3,-,CAISEGLDTQYF,TGTGCCATCAGTGAGGGACTGGATACGCAGTATTTT
TRBV12-3/TRBV12-4,many,TRBJ2-1,-,CASSLDWQQFF,TGTGCCAGCAGCCTGGACTGGCAGCAGTTCTTC
TRBV24-1,-,TRBJ2-2,TRBD2,CATSDAGDGYTGELFF,TGTGCCACCAGTGATGCGGGGGACGGTTACACCGGGGAGCTGTTTTTT
TRBV9,-,TRBJ2-5,-,CASSPQAGTFETQYF,TGTGCCAGCAGCCCACAGGCAGGAACGTTTGAGACCCAGTACTTC
TRBV27,once,TRBJ2-2,-,CASSLRPGELFF,TGTGCCAGCAGTCTCAGACCCGGGGAGCTGTTTTTT
TRBV5-5,-,TRBJ2-1,TRBD1,CASSLRGPHNEQFF,TGTGCCAGCAGCTTGAGGGGGCCCCACAATGAGCAGTTCTTC
TRBV15,-,TRBJ2-7,-,CATSRASLVYEQYF,TGTGCCACCAGCAGAGCTAGCCTCGTCTACGAGCAGTACTTC
TRBV9,-,TRBJ2-5,-,CASSPMGRVQETQYF,TGTGCCAGCAGCCCAATGGGACGGGTACAAGAGACCCAGTACTTC
TRBV12-3/TRBV12-4,-,TRBJ2-5,TRBD2,CASRPPGLAGTETQYF,TGTGCCAGCAGACCGCCGGGACTAGCGGGTACGGAGACCCAGTACTTC
TRBV6-1,-,TRBJ2-6,-,CASSPRSLSGANVLTF,TGTGCCAGCAGCCCCCGATCCCTCTCTGGGGCCAACGTCCTGACTTTC
TRBV7-2,many,TRBJ2-4,-,CASSSPGTQNIQYF,TGTGCCAGCAGCTCCCCCGGGACACAAAACATTCAGTACTTC
TRBV9,-,TRBJ2-7,-,CASGRDFISYEQYF,TGTGCCAGCGGCCGGGACTTCATCTCCTACGAGCAGTACTTC
TRBV6-1,few,TRBJ2-7,TRBD2,CASTKTSGIYEQYF,TGTGCCAGCACCAAGACTAGCGGGATCTACGAGCAGTACTTC
TRBV20-1,few,TRBJ2-5,TRBD2,CSAVSGGKETQYF,TGCAGTGCTGTTAGCGGGGGAAAAGAGACCCAGTACTTC
TRBV11-3,few,TRBJ2-3,-,CASSKDSLRGTDTQYF,TGTGCCAGCAGCAAGGACAGTCTGAGGGGCACAGATACGCAGTATTTT
TRBV12-3/TRBV12-4,-,TRBJ2-3,-,CASRFSGTPADTQYF,TGTGCCAGCAGATTTAGCGGAACGCCCGCAGATACGCAGTATTTT
TRBV4-3,few,TRBJ2-1,-,CASGAGGSGHIYNEQFF,TGCGCCAGCGGCGCCGGGGGAAGCGGGCATATATACAATGAGCAGTTCTTC
TRBV6-5,-,TRBJ2-7,-,CASSSSGEAYEQYF,TGTGCCAGCAGTTCCTCGGGCGAAGCCTACGAGCAGTACTTC
TRBV5-1,-,TRBJ2-3,-,CASSLEGWPASTDTQYF,TGCGCCAGCAGCTTGGAGGGTTGGCCGGCTAGCACAGATACGCAGTATTTT
TRBV20-1,-,TRBJ1-5,TRBD1,CSATQGVNQPQHF,TGCAGTGCTACACAGGGGGTCAATCAGCCCCAGCATTTT
TRBV6-2/TRBV6-3,-,TRBJ2-7,TRBD1,CATWTGGYEQYF,TGTGCCACCTGGACAGGAGGCTACGAGCAGTACTTC
TRBV28,once,TRBJ2-7,-,CASRGGGGYEQYF,TGTGCCAGCAGAGGAGGAGGAGGCTACGAGCAGTACTTC
TRBV20-1,-,TRBJ2-3,TRBD1,CSAKGDRSTDTQYF,TGCAGTGCTAAGGGGGACAGATCAACAGATACGCAGTATTTT
TRBV20-1,many,TRBJ2-2,-,CSARRPSRGSGELFF,TGCAGTGCTAGGAGACCCAGCAGGGGATCCGGGGAGCTGTTTTTT
TRBV7-6,few,TRBJ1-1,-,CASSLAQEREAFF,TGTGCCAGCAGCTTAGCACAGGAAAGAGAAGCTTTCTTT
TRBV20-1,few,TRBJ2-3,TRBD1,CGQGTDTDTQYF,TGCGGTCAAGGGACAGACACAGATACGCAGTATTTT
TRBV5-1,-,TRBJ2-2,TRBD1,CASSQDREGGELFF,TGCGCCAGCAGCCAGGACAGGGAAGGCGGGGAGCTGTTTTTT
TRBV7-9,-,TRBJ2-2,-,CASKVGNTGELFF,TGTGCCAGCAAGGTCGGGAACACCGGGGAGCTGTTTTTT
TRBV20-1,-,TRBJ1-6,-,CSARATAGPDGTLHF,TGCAGTGCTAGGGCCACAGCCGGTCCTGATGGCACCCTCCACTTT
TRBV12-3/TRBV12-4,few,TRBJ2-2,-,CASRGPTGELFF,TGTGCCAGCCGGGGGCCCACCGGGGAGCTGTTTTTT
TRBV4-2,many,TRBJ2-1,-,CASSQAAGTNPYNEQFF,TGTGCCAGCAGCCAAGCGGCAGGGACCAATCCCTACAATGAGCAGTTCTTC
TRBV4-3,-,TRBJ2-1,TRBD2,CASSQGRGEIEQFF,TGCGCCAGCAGCCAAGGCCGGGGGGAGATAGAGCAGTTCTTC
TRBV4-3,-,TRBJ2-2,TRBD2,CASSQEAGGFTGELFF,TGCGCCAGCAGCCAAGAAGCGGGAGGCTTCACCGGGGAGCTGTTTTTT
TRBV11-2,many,TRBJ2-1,-,CASSLVSGYEQFF,TGTGCCAGCAGCTTAGTCTCAGGGTACGAGCAGTTCTTC
TRBV4-1,many,TRBJ2-3,-,CASSQGQAITDTQYF,TGCGCCAGCAGCCAAGGACAGGCAATAACAGATACGCAGTATTTT
TRBV2,-,TRBJ1-5,-,CASRTATAPYPQHF,TGTGCCAGCAGGACGGCGACGGCCCCTTATCCCCAGCATTTT
TRBV28,few,TRBJ2-7,-,CASSSTYGGIPYEQYF,TGTGCCAGCAGTTCAACTTATGGCGGGATACCCTACGAGCAGTACTTC
TRBV9,few,TRBJ2-1,-,CASSALGAGEQFF,TGTGCCAGCAGCGCCCTGGGTGCGGGTGAGCAGTTCTTC
TRBV20-1,few,TRBJ2-1,-,CSARRTGSYNEQFF,TGCAGTGCTAGAAGGACTGGCTCCTACAATGAGCAGTTCTTC
TRBV28,many,TRBJ2-7,TRBD1,CASSSPGQGNYEQYF,TGTGCCAGCAGTTCCCCGGGACAGGGGAACTACGAGCAGTACTTC
TRBV29-1,-,TRBJ2-1,-,CSVGPSLYNEQFF,TGCAGCGTGGGACCCTCCTTGTACAATGAGCAGTTCTTC
TRBV11-1,few,TRBJ2-1,TRBD2,CASSTAGTSGPSSYNEQFF,TGTGCCAGCAGCACAGCTGGGACTAGCGGGCCCAGCTCCTACAATGAGCAGTTCTTC
TRBV20-1,-,TRBJ1-4,-,CSARDPVRAPTNEKLFF,TGCAGTGCTAGAGACCCAGTCAGGGCTCCAACTAATGAAAAACTGTTTTTT
TRBV6-1,few,TRBJ1-2,TRBD1,CASSPGQAVYGYTF,TGTGCCAGCAGTCCTGGACAGGCGGTTTATGGCTACACCTTC
TRBV20-1,-,TRBJ1-4,-,CSARDQGQGNEKLFF,TGCAGTGCTAGAGATCAAGGCCAGGGGAATGAAAAACTGTTTTTT